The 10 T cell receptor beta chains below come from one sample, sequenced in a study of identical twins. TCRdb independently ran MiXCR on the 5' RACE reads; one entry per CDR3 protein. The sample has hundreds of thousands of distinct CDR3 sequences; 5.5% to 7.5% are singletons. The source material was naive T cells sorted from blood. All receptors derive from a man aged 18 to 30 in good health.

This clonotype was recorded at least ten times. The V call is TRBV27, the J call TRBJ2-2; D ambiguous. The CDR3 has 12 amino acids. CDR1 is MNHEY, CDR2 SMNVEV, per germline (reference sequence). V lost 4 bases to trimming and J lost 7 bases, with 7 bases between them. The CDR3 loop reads CASSYGIGELFF. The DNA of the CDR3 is TGTGCCAGCAGTTACGGAATCGGGGAGCTGTTTTTT.

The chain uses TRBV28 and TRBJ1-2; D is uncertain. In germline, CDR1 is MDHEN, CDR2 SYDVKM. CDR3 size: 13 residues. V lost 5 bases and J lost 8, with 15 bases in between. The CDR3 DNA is TGTGCCAGCAGTCTTGACGGGGTTGGCGGCTACACCTTC. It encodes CASSLDGVGGYTF.

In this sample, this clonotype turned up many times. The CDR3 coding sequence is TGCAGCGTTGATTCGGGACAGGGGGCAGGTCAGCCCCAGCATTTT. Protein sequence: CSVDSGQGAGQPQHF. The J gene is TRBJ1-5, the V gene TRBV29-1; 12 nucleotides line up with TRBD1. Germline assignment: CDR1 SQVTM and CDR2 ANQGSEA. This CDR3 comprises 15 residues. V was pared by 3 bases and J by 6 bases, with 6 bases of the junction left unmatched.

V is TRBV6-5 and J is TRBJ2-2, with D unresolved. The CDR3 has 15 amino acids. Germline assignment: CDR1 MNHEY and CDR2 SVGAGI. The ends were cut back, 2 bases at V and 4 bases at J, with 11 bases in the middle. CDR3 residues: CASSYNGRVTGELFF. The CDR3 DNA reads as TGTGCCAGCAGTTACAACGGGCGAGTCACCGGGGAGCTGTTTTTT.

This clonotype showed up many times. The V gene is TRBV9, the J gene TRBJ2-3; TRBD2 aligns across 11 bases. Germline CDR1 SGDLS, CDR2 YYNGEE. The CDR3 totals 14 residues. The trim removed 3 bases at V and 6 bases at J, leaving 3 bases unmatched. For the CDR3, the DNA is TGTGCCAGCAGCGCGACTAGCGGGGTCGATACGCAGTATTTT. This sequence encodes CASSATSGVDTQYF.

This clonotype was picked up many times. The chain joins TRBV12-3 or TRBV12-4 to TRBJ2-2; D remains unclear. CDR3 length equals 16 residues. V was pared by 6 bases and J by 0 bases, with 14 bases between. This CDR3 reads CASSRSGSANTGELFF. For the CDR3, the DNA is TGTGCCAGCAGCCGCTCGGGCAGCGCGAACACCGGGGAGCTGTTTTTT.

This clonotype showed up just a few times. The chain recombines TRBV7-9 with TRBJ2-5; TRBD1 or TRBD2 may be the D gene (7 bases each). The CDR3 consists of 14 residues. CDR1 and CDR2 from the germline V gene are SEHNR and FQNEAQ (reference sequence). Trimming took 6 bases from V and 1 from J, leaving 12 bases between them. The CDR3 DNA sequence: TGTGCCAGCAGTATCAGGGGGGGCCAAGAGACCCAGTACTTC. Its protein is CASSIRGGQETQYF.

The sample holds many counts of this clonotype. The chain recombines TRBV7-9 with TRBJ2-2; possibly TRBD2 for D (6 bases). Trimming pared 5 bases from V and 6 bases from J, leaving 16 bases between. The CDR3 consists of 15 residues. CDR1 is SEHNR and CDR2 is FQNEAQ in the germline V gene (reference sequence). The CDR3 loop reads CASSPVLREAGELFF. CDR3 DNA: TGTGCCAGCAGCCCCGTCCTAAGGGAGGCCGGGGAGCTGTTTTTT. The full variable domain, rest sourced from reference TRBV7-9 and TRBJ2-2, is DTGVSQNPRHKITKRGQNVTFRCDPISEHNRLYWYRQTLGQGPEFLTYFQNEAQLEKSRLLSDRFSAERPKGSFSTLEIQRTEQGDSAMYLCASSPVLREAGELFFGEGSRLTVL.

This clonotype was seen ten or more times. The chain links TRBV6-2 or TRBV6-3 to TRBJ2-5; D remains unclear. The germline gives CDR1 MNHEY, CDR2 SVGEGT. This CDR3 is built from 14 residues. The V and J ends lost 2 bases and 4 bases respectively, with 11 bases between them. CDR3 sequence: CASSYKAYGETQYF. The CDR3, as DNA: TGTGCCAGCAGTTACAAGGCTTATGGAGAGACCCAGTACTTC.

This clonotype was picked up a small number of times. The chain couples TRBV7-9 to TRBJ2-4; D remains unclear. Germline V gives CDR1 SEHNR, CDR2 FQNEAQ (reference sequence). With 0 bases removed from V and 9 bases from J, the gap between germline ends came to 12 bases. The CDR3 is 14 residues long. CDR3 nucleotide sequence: TGTGCCAGCAGCTTAGCGTCCAGCAACACCATTCAGTACTTC. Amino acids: CASSLASSNTIQYF.